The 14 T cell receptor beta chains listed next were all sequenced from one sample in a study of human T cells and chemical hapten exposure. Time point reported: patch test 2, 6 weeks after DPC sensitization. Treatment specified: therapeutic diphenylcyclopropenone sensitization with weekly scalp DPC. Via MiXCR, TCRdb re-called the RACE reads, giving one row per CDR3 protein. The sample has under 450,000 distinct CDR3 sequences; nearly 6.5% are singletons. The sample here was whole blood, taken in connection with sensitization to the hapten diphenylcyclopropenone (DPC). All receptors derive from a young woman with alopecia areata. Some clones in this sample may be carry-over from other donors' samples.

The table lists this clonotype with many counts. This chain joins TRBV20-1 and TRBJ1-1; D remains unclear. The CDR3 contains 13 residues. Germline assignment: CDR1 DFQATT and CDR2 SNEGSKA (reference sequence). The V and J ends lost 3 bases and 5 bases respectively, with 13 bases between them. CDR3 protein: CSARMGFRTEAFF. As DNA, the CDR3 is TGCAGTGCTAGGATGGGGTTTCGGACTGAAGCTTTCTTT.

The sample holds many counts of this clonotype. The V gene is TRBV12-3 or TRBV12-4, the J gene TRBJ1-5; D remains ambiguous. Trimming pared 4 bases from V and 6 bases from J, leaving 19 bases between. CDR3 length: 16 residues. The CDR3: CASSSLGGWYGQPQHF. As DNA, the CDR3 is TGTGCCAGCAGTTCCCTCGGCGGGTGGTACGGTCAGCCCCAGCATTTT.

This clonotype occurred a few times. The CDR3 DNA is TGTGCCAGCAGTCGAATAGGGGACACAGATACGCAGTATTTT. This codes for CASSRIGDTDTQYF. The chain has TRBV6-5 and TRBJ2-3, with D possibly being TRBD1 (5 bases). V was shortened by 5 bases and J by 2 bases, with 11 bases between the two germline ends. This CDR3 has 14 residues. The germline CDR1 and CDR2 sequences are MNHEY and SVGAGI.

The CDR3 DNA reads as TGTGCCATCAGCACACCGGTAGCCAAAAACATTCAGTACTTC. As protein: CAISTPVAKNIQYF. The genes are TRBV10-3 and TRBJ2-4; D remains unclear. CDR1 is ENHRY, CDR2 SYGVKD, per germline. V dropped 6 bases and J dropped 0 bases, with 9 bases sitting between them. The CDR3 has 14 residues.

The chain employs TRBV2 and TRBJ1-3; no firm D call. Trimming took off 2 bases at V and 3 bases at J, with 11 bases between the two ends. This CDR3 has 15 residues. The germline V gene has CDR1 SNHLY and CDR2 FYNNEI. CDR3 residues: CASSELGSFGNTIYF. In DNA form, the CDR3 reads TGTGCCAGCAGTGAATTAGGTTCATTTGGAAACACCATATATTTT.

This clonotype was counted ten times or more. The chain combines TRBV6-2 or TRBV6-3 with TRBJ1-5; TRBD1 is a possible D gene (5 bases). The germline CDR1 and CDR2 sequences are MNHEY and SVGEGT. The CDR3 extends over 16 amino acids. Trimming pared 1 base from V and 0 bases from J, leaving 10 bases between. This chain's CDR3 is CASSYLGLHSNQPQHF. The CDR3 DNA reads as TGTGCCAGCAGTTACTTGGGACTACATAGCAATCAGCCCCAGCATTTT.

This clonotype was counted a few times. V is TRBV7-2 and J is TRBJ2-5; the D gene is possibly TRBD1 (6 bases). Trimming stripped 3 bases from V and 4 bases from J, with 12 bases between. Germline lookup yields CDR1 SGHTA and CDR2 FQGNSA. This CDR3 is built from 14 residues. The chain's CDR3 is CASSFRGSGETQYF. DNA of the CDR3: TGTGCCAGCAGCTTTAGGGGGAGCGGAGAGACCCAGTACTTC.

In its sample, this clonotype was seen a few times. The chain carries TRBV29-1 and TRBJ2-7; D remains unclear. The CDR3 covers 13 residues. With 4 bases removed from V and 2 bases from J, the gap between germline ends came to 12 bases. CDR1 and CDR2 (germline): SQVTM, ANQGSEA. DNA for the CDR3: TGCAGCGTTGTGGCAGGAAGCACCTACGAGCAGTACTTC. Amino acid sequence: CSVVAGSTYEQYF.

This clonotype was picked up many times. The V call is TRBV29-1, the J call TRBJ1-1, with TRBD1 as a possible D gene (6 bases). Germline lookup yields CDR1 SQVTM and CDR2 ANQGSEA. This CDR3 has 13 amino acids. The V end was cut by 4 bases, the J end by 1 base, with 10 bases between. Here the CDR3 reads CSVVGQTNTEAFF. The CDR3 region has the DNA TGCAGCGTTGTCGGACAGACGAACACTGAAGCTTTCTTT.

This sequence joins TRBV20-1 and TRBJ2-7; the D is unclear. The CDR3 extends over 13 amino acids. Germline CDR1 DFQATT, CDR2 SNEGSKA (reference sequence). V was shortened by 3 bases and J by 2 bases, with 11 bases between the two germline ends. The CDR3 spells CSASREHPYEQYF. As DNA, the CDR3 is TGCAGTGCTAGTAGAGAGCACCCCTACGAGCAGTACTTC.

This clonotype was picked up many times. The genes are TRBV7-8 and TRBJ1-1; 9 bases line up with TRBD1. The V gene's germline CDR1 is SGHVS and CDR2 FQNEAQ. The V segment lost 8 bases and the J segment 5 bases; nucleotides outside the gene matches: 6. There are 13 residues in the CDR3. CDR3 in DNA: TGTGCCAGCGGTCACAGGGGGCTGACTGAAGCTTTCTTT. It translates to CASGHRGLTEAFF. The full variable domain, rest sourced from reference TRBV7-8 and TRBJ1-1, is GAGVSQSPRYKVAKRGQDVALRCDPISGHVSLFWYQQALGQGPEFLTYFQNEAQLDKSGLPSDRFFAERPEGSVSTLKIQRTQQEDSAVYLCASGHRGLTEAFFGQGTRLTVV.

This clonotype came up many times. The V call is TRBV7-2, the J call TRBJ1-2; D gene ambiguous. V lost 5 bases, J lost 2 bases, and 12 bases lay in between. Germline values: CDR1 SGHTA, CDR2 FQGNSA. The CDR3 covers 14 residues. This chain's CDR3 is CASSPTAANYGYTF. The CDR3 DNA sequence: TGTGCCAGCAGCCCCACAGCAGCCAACTATGGCTACACCTTC.

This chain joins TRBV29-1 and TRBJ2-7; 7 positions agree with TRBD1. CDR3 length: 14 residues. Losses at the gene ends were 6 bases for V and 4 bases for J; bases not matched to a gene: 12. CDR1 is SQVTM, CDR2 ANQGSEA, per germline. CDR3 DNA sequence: TGCAGCGTGAGGACCCGACAGGGTGGGTACGAGCAGTACTTC. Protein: CSVRTRQGGYEQYF.

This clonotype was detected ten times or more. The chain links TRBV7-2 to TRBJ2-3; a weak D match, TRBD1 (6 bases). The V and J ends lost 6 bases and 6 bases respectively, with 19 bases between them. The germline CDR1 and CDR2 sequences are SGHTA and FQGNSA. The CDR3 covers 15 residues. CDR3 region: CASRTDRLESDTQYF. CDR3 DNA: TGTGCCAGCAGAACCGACAGGCTAGAGAGCGATACGCAGTATTTT. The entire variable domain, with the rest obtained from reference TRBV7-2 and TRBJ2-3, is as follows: GAGVSQSPSNKVTEKGKDVELRCDPISGHTALYWYRQSLGQGLEFLIYFQGNSAPDKSGLPSDRFSAERTGGSVSTLTIQRTQQEDSAVYLCASRTDRLESDTQYFGPGTRLTVL.